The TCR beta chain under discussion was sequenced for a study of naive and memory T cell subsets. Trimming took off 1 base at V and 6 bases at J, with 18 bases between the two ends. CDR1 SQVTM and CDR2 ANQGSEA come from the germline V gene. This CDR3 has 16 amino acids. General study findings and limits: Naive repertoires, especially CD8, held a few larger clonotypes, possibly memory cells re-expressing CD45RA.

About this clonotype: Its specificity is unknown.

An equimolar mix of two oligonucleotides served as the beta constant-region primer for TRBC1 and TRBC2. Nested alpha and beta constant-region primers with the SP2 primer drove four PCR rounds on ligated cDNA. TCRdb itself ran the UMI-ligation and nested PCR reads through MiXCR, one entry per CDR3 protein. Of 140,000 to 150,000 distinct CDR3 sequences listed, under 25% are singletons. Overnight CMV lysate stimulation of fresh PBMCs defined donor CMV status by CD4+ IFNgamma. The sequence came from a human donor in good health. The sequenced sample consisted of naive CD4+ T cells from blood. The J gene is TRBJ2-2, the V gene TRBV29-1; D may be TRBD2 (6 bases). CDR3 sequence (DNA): TGCAGCGTTGAAGGTGGTACAGGAGGGGCCTCCGGGGAGCTGTTTTTT. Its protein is CSVEGGTGGASGELFF.